In this sample, the clone carrying this T cell receptor (beta chain) is medium-sized. This sample is part of a study of control samples from healthy donors and cancer patients. The V gene's germline CDR1 is MGHRA and CDR2 YSYEKL. This CDR3 spans 14 amino acids. The V and J ends lost 2 bases and 12 bases, in that order; junction bases with no gene match: 11. The data were produced by immunoSEQ multiplex PCR, yet TCRdb's version contains in-frame clones alone and is incomplete. The repertoire holds around 120,000 clones, with more than 75% as singletons. The sample consisted of blood. The receptor comes from a man aged 60-69 years in good health. V is TRBV4-1 and J is TRBJ1-2, with 8 bases that match TRBD1. The CDR3 DNA follows: TGCGCCAGCAGCCAACCTCTCGGACAGGGATCACACACCTTC. This translates into CASSQPLGQGSHTF.